This passage covers 6 T cell receptor beta chains from one sample sequenced in a study of cytomegalovirus exposure and HLA in healthy donors. Repertoires were generated with immunoSEQ multiplex PCR, while TCRdb's copy carries only in-frame clones and drops some. The table lists tens of thousands of clones, around 96% of them singletons. The sample comprised PBMCs. The receptors were gathered from a woman between 18 and 30 years old in good health and CMV-seropositive.

The V and J genes are TRBV7-2 and TRBJ1-1; 7 bases map to TRBD1. The CDR3 spans 14 residues. Germline V gene data show CDR1 as SGHTA and CDR2 as FQGNSA. J lost 6 bases, V lost 2 bases, and 6 bases had no gene match. CDR3 amino acids: CASSLFGGGPEAFF. The CDR3 region has the DNA TGTGCCAGCAGCTTATTTGGAGGGGGCCCTGAAGCTTTCTTT.

V gene TRBV10-1 combines with J gene TRBJ2-6; TRBD1 matches at 7 bases. The CDR3 consists of 18 residues. J lost 0 bases, V lost 7 bases, and 12 bases had no gene match. Looked up from germline, CDR1 is WNHNN and CDR2 is SYGVQD (reference sequence). The CDR3 nucleotides read TGCGCCAGCACCCCACAACAGGGGCGCTACTCTGGGGCCAACGTCCTGACTTTC. Its protein product is CASTPQQGRYSGANVLTF.

This clone was counted a single time. The chain uses TRBV4-1 and TRBJ2-7; 9 bases fit TRBD2. CDR1 and CDR2 from the germline V gene are MGHRA and YSYEKL. This CDR3 is built from 16 residues. V lost 2 bases to trimming and J lost 7 bases; unmatched junction nucleotides: 12. As DNA, the CDR3 is TGCGCCAGCAGCCAAAGTACGGTAGCGGGAGTTCATGAGCAGTACTTC. Protein sequence: CASSQSTVAGVHEQYF.

CDR3 region: CASSLGSSTEAFF. In DNA, the CDR3 is TGTGCCAGCAGCTTAGGTTCGAGCACTGAAGCTTTCTTT. V and J are TRBV7-9 and TRBJ1-1; D is ambiguous. Germline V gene data show CDR1 as SEHNR and CDR2 as FQNEAQ (reference sequence). The CDR3 extends over 13 amino acids. The germline V and J ends were trimmed by 1 base and 4 bases, with 7 bases remaining between them.

V usage is TRBV28 and J usage is TRBJ2-7; the D gene is possibly TRBD1 (6 bases). The CDR3 covers 15 residues. V was clipped by 6 bases and J by 4 bases, with 19 bases between them. CDR1 is MDHEN and CDR2 is SYDVKM in the germline V gene. In DNA, the CDR3 is TGTGCCAGCAGCCAATCCTCGGACAGCCTATACGAGCAGTACTTC. Amino acids: CASSQSSDSLYEQYF.

J is TRBJ2-2 and V is TRBV5-1; 16 nucleotides line up with TRBD2. From germline, CDR1 is SGHRS and CDR2 YFSETQ. The CDR3 has 17 residues. Germline trimming cut 3 bases from V and 3 bases from J; bases unmatched to any gene: 2. The CDR3 coding sequence is TGCGCCAGCAGCTCGGGACTAGCGGGAGGGTACACCGGGGAGCTGTTTTTT. This gives the protein CASSSGLAGGYTGELFF. Drawing the rest from reference TRBV5-1 and TRBJ2-2, the complete variable domain is KAGVTQTPRYLIKTRGQQVTLSCSPISGHRSVSWYQQTPGQGLQFLFEYFSETQRNKGNFPGRFSGRQFSNSRSEMNVSTLELGDSALYLCASSSGLAGGYTGELFFGEGSRLTVL.